This passage covers 22 T cell receptor beta chains from one sample sequenced in a study of CD8 T cells in Susac syndrome. With random hexamers, roughly 0.5 to 1 ug RNA was reverse transcribed. Via MiXCR, TCRdb re-called the immunoSEQ multiplex PCR reads, giving one row per CDR3 protein. Of roughly 170,000 distinct CDR3 sequences detected, approximately 93% appear once; the ten largest clones hold 0.09% to 0.095%. Material: CD4+ T cells from PBMCs. The origin of the receptors is a human donor with multiple sclerosis.

The chain recombines TRBV19 with TRBJ2-5, with D uncertain. Germline V CDR1 and CDR2: LNHDA, SQIVND (reference sequence). Trimming removed 4 bases from V and 5 bases from J, with 23 bases in between. This CDR3 is built from 17 residues. This CDR3 is CASSKPPSSGDRETQYF. The CDR3 region has the DNA TGTGCCAGTAGTAAGCCCCCAAGCTCCGGAGATAGGGAGACCCAGTACTTC.

The CDR3 reads CASSLRSGGSYNEQFF. CDR3 DNA sequence: TGTGCCAGCAGCTTACGTAGCGGGGGGTCCTACAATGAGCAGTTCTTC. This chain joins TRBV7-3 and TRBJ2-1; 10 bases are shared with TRBD2. CDR1 is SGHTA and CDR2 is FQGTGA in the germline V gene. Trimming took 2 bases from V and 1 from J; bases not matched to a gene: 2. The CDR3 length is 16 residues.

There are a few counts of this clonotype. The chain joins TRBV3-1 to TRBJ1-2; tentatively, D is TRBD1 (5 bases). The CDR3 sequence is 14 residues long. V shed 1 base and J shed 2 bases, with 8 bases lying between them. CDR1 and CDR2 from the germline V gene are LGHDT and YNNKEL (reference sequence). Here the CDR3 reads CASSQGAGNYGYTF. The CDR3 region has the DNA TGTGCCAGCAGCCAAGGGGCAGGGAACTATGGCTACACCTTC.

V usage is TRBV10-3 and J usage is TRBJ1-2, with D possibly matching TRBD1 (5 bases). V dropped 0 bases and J dropped 4 bases, with 9 bases sitting between them. The germline gives CDR1 ENHRY, CDR2 SYGVKD. The CDR3 is 14 residues long. CDR3 in amino acids: CAISESGEGYGYTF. The CDR3 DNA reads TGTGCCATCAGTGAGTCGGGGGAAGGCTATGGCTACACCTTC.

The chain uses TRBV2 and TRBJ1-3; D is possibly TRBD1 (6 bases). The V end lost 3 bases, the J end lost 2 bases, and 11 bases lay between the germline ends. The V gene's germline CDR1 is SNHLY and CDR2 FYNNEI. The CDR3 is 15 residues long. The CDR3 reads CASSDQGSAGNTIYF. CDR3 DNA sequence: TGTGCCAGCAGTGATCAGGGGTCAGCTGGAAACACCATATATTTT. The variable domain in full, completed from reference TRBV2 and TRBJ1-3, reads EPEVTQTPSHQVTQMGQEVILRCVPISNHLYFYWYRQILGQKVEFLVSFYNNEISEKSEIFDDQFSVERPDGSNFTLKIRSTKLEDSAMYFCASSDQGSAGNTIYFGEGSWLTVV.

The V call is TRBV29-1, the J call TRBJ1-1; no firm D call. V lost 3 bases and J lost 5, with 13 bases in between. CDR1 and CDR2 (germline): SQVTM, ANQGSEA. This CDR3 region has 13 residues. The CDR3 bases are TGCAGCGTTGAGGTATTAGTGGGAACTGAAGCTTTCTTT. This encodes CSVEVLVGTEAFF.

The chain employs TRBV29-1 and TRBJ2-5, with 13 bases identical to TRBD2. V was clipped by 4 bases and J by 4 bases; unmatched bases: 3. The CDR3 is 14 residues long. The germline V gene has CDR1 SQVTM and CDR2 ANQGSEA. The CDR3 here is CSVATSGGSETQYF. The CDR3 bases are TGCAGCGTTGCGACTAGCGGGGGGTCAGAGACCCAGTACTTC. Based on the CDR3 plus reference TRBV29-1 and TRBJ2-5, the full variable domain is SAVISQKPSRDICQRGTSLTIQCQVDSQVTMMFWYRQQPGQSLTLIATANQGSEATYESGFVIDKFPISRPNLTFSTLTVSNMSPEDSSIYLCSVATSGGSETQYFGPGTRLLVL.

The chain has TRBV27 and TRBJ2-6, with unresolved D. Trimming stripped 3 bases from V and 0 bases from J, with 6 bases between. The germline gives CDR1 MNHEY, CDR2 SMNVEV (reference sequence). This CDR3 has 15 residues. Here the CDR3 DNA reads TGTGCCAGCAGTTTCGGAAGCTCTGGGGCCAACGTCCTGACTTTC. Translation gives CASSFGSSGANVLTF. Looking up the rest from reference TRBV27 and TRBJ2-6 gives the full variable domain: EAQVTQNPRYLITVTGKKLTVTCSQNMNHEYMSWYRQDPGLGLRQIYYSMNVEVTDKGDVPEGYKVSRKEKRNFPLILESPSPNQTSLYFCASSFGSSGANVLTFGAGSRLTVL.

This clonotype was observed once. CDR3 protein: CASSPRTGGETQYF. CDR3 bases: TGTGCCAGCAGCCCTCGGACAGGAGGAGAGACCCAGTACTTC. V gene TRBV3-1 combines with J gene TRBJ2-5, with 7 bases identical to TRBD1. From germline, CDR1 is LGHDT and CDR2 YNNKEL (reference sequence). The junction had 6 bases not matched to a gene; V was cut back by 4 bases and J by 4 bases. The CDR3 is 14 amino acids.

The rearrangement uses TRBV30 and TRBJ1-1; no firm D call. The germline CDR1 and CDR2 sequences are GTSNPN and SVGIG (reference sequence). This CDR3 is 14 amino acids long. Trimming took off 3 bases at V and 4 bases at J, with 15 bases between the two ends. The CDR3 region has the DNA TGTGCCTGGAGCCCTTTTACGGAGGGCACTGAAGCTTTCTTT. Encoded protein: CAWSPFTEGTEAFF.

This rearrangement joins TRBV20-1 to TRBJ2-3; D possibly corresponds to TRBD1 (5 bases). CDR1 is DFQATT and CDR2 is SNEGSKA in the germline V gene (reference sequence). V lost 0 bases to trimming and J lost 1 base, with 11 bases between them. The CDR3 length is 15 residues. This chain's CDR3 is CSARDRVLGTDTQYF. Here the CDR3 DNA reads TGCAGTGCTAGAGACAGGGTTTTGGGCACAGATACGCAGTATTTT.

J is TRBJ2-3 and V is TRBV29-1; 10 bases fit TRBD2. The CDR3 loop spans 14 amino acids. Per the germline V gene, CDR1 is SQVTM and CDR2 is ANQGSEA. Losses at the gene ends were 5 bases for V and 0 bases for J; bases not matched to a gene: 2. The CDR3 protein is CSVIAGGSTDTQYF. The CDR3 nucleotides read TGCAGCGTTATAGCGGGGGGAAGCACAGATACGCAGTATTTT.

The chain joins TRBV15 to TRBJ2-6; D not resolved. The V gene lost 1 base and the J gene lost 0 bases, with 13 bases spanning the gap. The CDR3 spans 18 residues. CDR1 is LNHNV, CDR2 YYDKDF, per germline (reference sequence). DNA of the CDR3: TGTGCCACCAGCAGAGTCGTACGGGCCCACTCTGGGGCCAACGTCCTGACTTTC. Its protein is CATSRVVRAHSGANVLTF.

This clonotype was found once. This rearrangement joins TRBV18 to TRBJ2-1; TRBD1 is a possible D gene (6 bases). Looked up from germline, CDR1 is KGHSH and CDR2 is LQKENI. Deletions cut 6 bases from V and 2 bases from J, with 11 bases between. This CDR3 is 14 amino acids long. The CDR3 region has the DNA TGTGCCAGCTCCGAGAAGGGGGCCTACAATGAGCAGTTCTTC. It encodes CASSEKGAYNEQFF. Together with reference TRBV18 and TRBJ2-1, the CDR3 gives the full variable domain: NAGVMQNPRHLVRRRGQEARLRCSPMKGHSHVYWYRQLPEEGLKFMVYLQKENIIDESGMPKERFSAEFPKEGPSILRIQQVVRGDSAAYFCASSEKGAYNEQFFGPGTRLTVL.

J is TRBJ1-1 and V is TRBV7-9, with 8 bases aligning to TRBD1. The V gene end was trimmed by 4 bases and the J gene end by 6 bases; junction bases not matched to a gene: 7. This CDR3 spans 14 amino acids. CDR1 and CDR2 from the germline V gene are SEHNR and FQNEAQ (reference sequence). In DNA, the CDR3 is TGTGCCAGCAGCTCGGACAGGGAGGGGGCTGAAGCTTTCTTT. This translates into CASSSDREGAEAFF.

The chain combines TRBV11-2 with TRBJ2-7, with D hard to call. CDR1 is SGHAT and CDR2 is FQNNGV in the germline V gene. V lost 5 bases and J lost 5, with 13 bases in between. CDR3 size: 13 residues. The CDR3 protein is CASSKTRLHEQYF. As DNA, the CDR3 is TGTGCCAGCAGCAAGACCAGACTCCACGAGCAGTACTTC.

The V call is TRBV6-5, the J call TRBJ2-2; possible D gene TRBD2, 5 bases. Germline lookup yields CDR1 MNHEY and CDR2 SVGAGI. Trimming pared 10 bases from V and 1 base from J, leaving 16 bases between. The length of the CDR3 is 15 residues. The CDR3 protein is CATTRTEMNTGELFF. For the CDR3, the DNA is TGTGCCACCACTAGGACGGAAATGAACACCGGGGAGCTGTTTTTT.

The chain has TRBV2 and TRBJ2-1; D unclear. The CDR3 covers 15 residues. Trimming cost V 1 base and J 2 bases, with 9 bases left between them. The germline CDR1 and CDR2 sequences are SNHLY and FYNNEI. In DNA, the CDR3 is TGTGCCAGCAGTGAAGGGCAGCGCGCCTACAATGAGCAGTTCTTC. This gives the protein CASSEGQRAYNEQFF.

This clonotype appeared once. This chain links TRBV7-3 with TRBJ1-6; no clear D gene. This CDR3 is 14 amino acids long. V lost 2 bases to trimming and J lost 9 bases, with 11 bases between them. Germline CDR1 and CDR2: SGHTA and FQGTGA. CDR3 in DNA: TGTGCCAGCAGCTTAGGCCAGAGTAGTTCACCCCTCCACTTT. It specifies CASSLGQSSSPLHF.

The chain is built from TRBV30 and TRBJ1-3; no reliable D call. The CDR3 is 14 residues long. The V and J ends lost 3 bases and 0 bases respectively, with 9 bases between them. Germline-derived CDR1 and CDR2 are GTSNPN and SVGIG (reference sequence). The CDR3 bases are TGTGCCTGGAGAGGACCTAGCTCTGGAAACACCATATATTTT. This sequence encodes CAWRGPSSGNTIYF.

The genes are TRBV19 and TRBJ1-5; D gene uncertain. This CDR3 has 14 residues. Germline V gene sequence: CDR1 LNHDA, CDR2 SQIVND (reference sequence). The V end was cut by 6 bases, the J end by 3 bases, with 12 bases between. The CDR3 here is CASSWTRSNQPQHF. In DNA, the CDR3 is TGTGCCAGTAGCTGGACGAGGTCCAATCAGCCCCAGCATTTT.

The chain recombines TRBV20-1 with TRBJ2-1, with a possible D match to TRBD1 (6 bases). V was clipped by 6 bases and J by 4 bases, with 16 bases between them. This CDR3 spans 14 amino acids. Germline values: CDR1 DFQATT, CDR2 SNEGSKA (reference sequence). The CDR3, as DNA: TGCAGTGCGAGGGGACAAATGGTGTACAATGAGCAGTTCTTC. Protein: CSARGQMVYNEQFF.